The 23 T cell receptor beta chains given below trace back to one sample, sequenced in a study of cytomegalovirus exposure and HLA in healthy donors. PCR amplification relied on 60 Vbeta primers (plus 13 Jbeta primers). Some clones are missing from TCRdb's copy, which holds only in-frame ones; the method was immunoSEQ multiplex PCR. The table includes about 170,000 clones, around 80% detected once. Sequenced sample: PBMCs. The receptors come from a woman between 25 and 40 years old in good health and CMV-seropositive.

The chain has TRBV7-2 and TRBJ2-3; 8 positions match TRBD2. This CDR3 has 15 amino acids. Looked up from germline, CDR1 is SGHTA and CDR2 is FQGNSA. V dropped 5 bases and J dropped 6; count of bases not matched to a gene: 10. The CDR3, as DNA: TGTGCCAGCAGCACCCAAGCGGGAGAATCGGATACGCAGTATTTT. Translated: CASSTQAGESDTQYF.

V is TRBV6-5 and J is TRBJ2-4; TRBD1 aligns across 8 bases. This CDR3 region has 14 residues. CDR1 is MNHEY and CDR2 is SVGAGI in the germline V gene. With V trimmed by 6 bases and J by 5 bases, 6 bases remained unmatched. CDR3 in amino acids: CASRDQGQENIQYF. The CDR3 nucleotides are TGTGCCAGCAGGGACCAGGGACAGGAAAACATTCAGTACTTC.

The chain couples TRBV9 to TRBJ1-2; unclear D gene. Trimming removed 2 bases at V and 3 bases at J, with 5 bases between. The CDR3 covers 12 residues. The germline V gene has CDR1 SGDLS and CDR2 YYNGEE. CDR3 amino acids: CASSVLDYGYTF. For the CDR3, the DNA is TGTGCCAGCAGCGTCCTTGACTATGGCTACACCTTC.

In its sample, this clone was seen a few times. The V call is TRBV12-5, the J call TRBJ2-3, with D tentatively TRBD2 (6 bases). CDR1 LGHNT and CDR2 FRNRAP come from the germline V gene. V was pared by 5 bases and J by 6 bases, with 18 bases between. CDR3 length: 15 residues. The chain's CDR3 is CASGGGSWGLDTQYF. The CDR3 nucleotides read TGTGCTAGTGGTGGGGGGAGTTGGGGTCTGGATACGCAGTATTTT. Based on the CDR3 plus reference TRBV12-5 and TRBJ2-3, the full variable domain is DARVTQTPRHKVTEMGQEVTMRCQPILGHNTVFWYRQTMMQGLELLAYFRNRAPLDDSGMPKDRFSAEMPDATLATLKIQPSEPRDSAVYFCASGGGSWGLDTQYFGPGTRLTVL.

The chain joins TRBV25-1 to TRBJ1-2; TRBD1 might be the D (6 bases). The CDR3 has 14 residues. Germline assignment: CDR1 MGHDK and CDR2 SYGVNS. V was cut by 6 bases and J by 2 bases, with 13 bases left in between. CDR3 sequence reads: CASRETDRNYGYTF. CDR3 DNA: TGTGCCAGCAGGGAGACCGACAGGAACTATGGCTACACCTTC.

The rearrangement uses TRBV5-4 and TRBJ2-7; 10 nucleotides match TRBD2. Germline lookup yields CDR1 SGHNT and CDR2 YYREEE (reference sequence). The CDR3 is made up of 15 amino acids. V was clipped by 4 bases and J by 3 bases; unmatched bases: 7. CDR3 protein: CASSPQLAGNYEQYF. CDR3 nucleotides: TGTGCCAGCAGCCCTCAACTAGCGGGAAACTACGAGCAGTACTTC.

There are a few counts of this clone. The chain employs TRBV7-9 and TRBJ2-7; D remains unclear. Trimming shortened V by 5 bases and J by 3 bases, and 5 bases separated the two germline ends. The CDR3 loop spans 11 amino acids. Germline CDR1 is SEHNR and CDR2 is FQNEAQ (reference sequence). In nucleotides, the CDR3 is TGTGCCAGCAGCCCCCTCTACGAGCAGTACTTC. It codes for CASSPLYEQYF.

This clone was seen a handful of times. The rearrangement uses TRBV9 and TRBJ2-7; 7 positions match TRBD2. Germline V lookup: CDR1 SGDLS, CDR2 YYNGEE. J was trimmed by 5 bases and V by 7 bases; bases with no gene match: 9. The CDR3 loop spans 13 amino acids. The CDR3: CASSGGLGDEQYF. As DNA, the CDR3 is TGTGCCAGCTCCGGTGGACTAGGAGACGAGCAGTACTTC.

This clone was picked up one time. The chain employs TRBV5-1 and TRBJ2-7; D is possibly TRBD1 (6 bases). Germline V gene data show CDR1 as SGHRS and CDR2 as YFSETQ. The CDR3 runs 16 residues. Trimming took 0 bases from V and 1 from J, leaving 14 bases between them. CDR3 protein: CASSLGQDGVSYEQYF. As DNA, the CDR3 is TGCGCCAGCAGCTTGGGACAGGACGGCGTTTCCTACGAGCAGTACTTC.

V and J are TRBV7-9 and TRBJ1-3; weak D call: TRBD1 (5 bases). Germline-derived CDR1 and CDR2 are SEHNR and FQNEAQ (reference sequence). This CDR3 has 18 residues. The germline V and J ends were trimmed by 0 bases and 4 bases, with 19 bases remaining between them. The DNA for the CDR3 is TGTGCCAGCAGCTTAGCCTTGGGGCAGGTAAACCGCGGAAACACCATATATTTT. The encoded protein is CASSLALGQVNRGNTIYF.

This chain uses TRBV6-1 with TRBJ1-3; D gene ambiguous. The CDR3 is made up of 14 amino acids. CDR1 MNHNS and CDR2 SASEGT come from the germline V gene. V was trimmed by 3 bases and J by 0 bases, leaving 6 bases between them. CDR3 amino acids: CASSELNSGNTIYF. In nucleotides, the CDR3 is TGTGCCAGCAGTGAGTTAAACTCTGGAAACACCATATATTTT.

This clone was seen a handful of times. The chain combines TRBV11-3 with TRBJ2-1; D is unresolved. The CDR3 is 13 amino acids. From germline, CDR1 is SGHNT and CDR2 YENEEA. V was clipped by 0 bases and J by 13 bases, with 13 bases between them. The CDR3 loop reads CASSLDLGDDQFF. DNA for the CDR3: TGTGCCAGCAGCTTAGATCTCGGAGACGATCAGTTCTTC.

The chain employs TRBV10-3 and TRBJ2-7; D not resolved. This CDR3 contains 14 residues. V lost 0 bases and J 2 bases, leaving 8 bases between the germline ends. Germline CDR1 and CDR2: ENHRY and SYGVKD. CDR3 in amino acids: CAISESEPTYEQYF. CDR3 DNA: TGTGCCATCAGTGAGTCGGAGCCCACCTACGAGCAGTACTTC.

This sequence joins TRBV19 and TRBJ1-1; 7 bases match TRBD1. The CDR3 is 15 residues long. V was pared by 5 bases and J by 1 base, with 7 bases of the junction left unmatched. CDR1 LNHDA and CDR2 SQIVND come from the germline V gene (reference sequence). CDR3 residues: CASSHPGQTNTEAFF. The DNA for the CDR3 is TGTGCCAGTAGTCACCCGGGACAGACGAACACTGAAGCTTTCTTT.

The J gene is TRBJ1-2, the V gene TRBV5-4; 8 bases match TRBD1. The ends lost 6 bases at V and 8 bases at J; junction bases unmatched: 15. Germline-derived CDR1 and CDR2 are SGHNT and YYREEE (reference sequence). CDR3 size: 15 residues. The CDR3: CASTTWDRYYVGYTF. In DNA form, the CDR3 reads TGTGCCAGCACCACCTGGGACAGGTACTATGTCGGCTACACCTTC.

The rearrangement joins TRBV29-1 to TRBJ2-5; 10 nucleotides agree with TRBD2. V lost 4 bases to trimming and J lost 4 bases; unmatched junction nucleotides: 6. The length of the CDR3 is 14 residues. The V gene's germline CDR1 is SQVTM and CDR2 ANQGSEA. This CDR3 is CSVGGLAGAETQYF. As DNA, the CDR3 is TGCAGCGTTGGGGGTCTAGCGGGAGCAGAGACCCAGTACTTC.

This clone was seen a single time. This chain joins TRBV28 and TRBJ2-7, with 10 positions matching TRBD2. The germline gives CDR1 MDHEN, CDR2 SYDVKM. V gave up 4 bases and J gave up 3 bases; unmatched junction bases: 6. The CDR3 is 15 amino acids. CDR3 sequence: CASSSLAGVLYEQYF. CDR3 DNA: TGTGCCAGCAGTTCCCTAGCGGGAGTGCTCTACGAGCAGTACTTC. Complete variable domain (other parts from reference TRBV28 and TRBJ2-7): DVKVTQSSRYLVKRTGEKVFLECVQDMDHENMFWYRQDPGLGLRLIYFSYDVKMKEKGDIPEGYSVSREKKERFSLILESASTNQTSMYLCASSSLAGVLYEQYFGPGTRLTVT.

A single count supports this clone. CDR3 sequence reads: CASGPGTGIRQPQHF. CDR3 DNA: TGTGCCAGCGGTCCCGGGACAGGTATAAGGCAGCCCCAGCATTTT. The rearrangement joins TRBV27 to TRBJ1-5; 8 bases agree with TRBD1. Trimming at V came to 8 bases and at J to 7 bases, leaving 13 bases not matched to a gene. CDR3 length: 15 amino acids. In germline, CDR1 is MNHEY, CDR2 SMNVEV (reference sequence).

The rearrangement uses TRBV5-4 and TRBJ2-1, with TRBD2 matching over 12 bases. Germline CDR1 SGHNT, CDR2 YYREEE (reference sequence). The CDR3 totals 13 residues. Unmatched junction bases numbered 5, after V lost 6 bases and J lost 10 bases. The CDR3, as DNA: TGTGCCAGCACCGCGACTAGCGGGGGCGAGCAGTTCTTC. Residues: CASTATSGGEQFF. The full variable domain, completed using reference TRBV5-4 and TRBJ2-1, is ETGVTQSPTHLIKTRGQQVTLRCSSQSGHNTVSWYQQALGQGPQFIFQYYREEENGRGNFPPRFSGLQFPNYSSELNVNALELDDSALYLCASTATSGGEQFFGPGTRLTVL.

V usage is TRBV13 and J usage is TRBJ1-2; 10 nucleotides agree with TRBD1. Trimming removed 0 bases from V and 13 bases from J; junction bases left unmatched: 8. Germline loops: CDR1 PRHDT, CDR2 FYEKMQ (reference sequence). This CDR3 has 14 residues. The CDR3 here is CASSLGLGQGHFTF. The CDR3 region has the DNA TGTGCCAGCAGCTTAGGCCTGGGACAGGGGCACTTCACCTTC.

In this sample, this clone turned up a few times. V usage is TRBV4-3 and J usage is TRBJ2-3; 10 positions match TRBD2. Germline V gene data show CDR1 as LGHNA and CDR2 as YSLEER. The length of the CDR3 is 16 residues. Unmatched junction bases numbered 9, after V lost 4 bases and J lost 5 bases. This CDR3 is CASSRSSSGSGDTQYF. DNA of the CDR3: TGCGCCAGCAGCCGCTCCTCTAGCGGGAGTGGAGATACGCAGTATTTT.

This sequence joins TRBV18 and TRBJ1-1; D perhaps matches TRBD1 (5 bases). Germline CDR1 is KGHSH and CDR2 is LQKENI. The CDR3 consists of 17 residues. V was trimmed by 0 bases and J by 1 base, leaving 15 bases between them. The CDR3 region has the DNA TGTGCCAGCTCACCACCGTCAGGGCCACCCCCGAACACTGAAGCTTTCTTT. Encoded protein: CASSPPSGPPPNTEAFF.

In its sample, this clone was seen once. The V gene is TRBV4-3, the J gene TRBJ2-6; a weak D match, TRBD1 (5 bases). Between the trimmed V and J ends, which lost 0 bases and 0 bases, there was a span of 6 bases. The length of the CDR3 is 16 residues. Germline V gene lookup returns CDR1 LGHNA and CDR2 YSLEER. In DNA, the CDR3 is TGCGCCAGCAGCCAAGAAAGGGGCTCTGGGGCCAACGTCCTGACTTTC. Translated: CASSQERGSGANVLTF.